The sequence of this T cell receptor (beta chain) was determined in a study of T cell responses to AZD1222 COVID-19 vaccine. Study-wide results and limits: The span of vaccine-associated CD4 TCRs extended across spike, with dominance at 160-218 and 743-854. Baseline seropositives among AZD1222 recipients totaled only five to seven. Repertoires were obtained only post-peak T cell response.

The data were produced by immunoSEQ multiplex PCR, yet TCRdb's version contains in-frame clones alone and is incomplete. Among around 84,000 clones listed, 80% to 90% were seen once. In regard to this clone: The antigen is not known.

With 7 bases removed from V and 0 bases from J, the gap between germline ends came to 21 bases. CDR3 length equals 17 residues. The chain employs TRBV23-1 and TRBJ1-1, with unresolved D. TRBV23-1 is given ORF status, its function remaining uncertain. Sequences were derived from peripheral blood, sampled 28 days after the second AZD1222 dose. The clonotype was recovered from an adult who received the AZD1222 COVID-19 vaccine. The CDR3 DNA is TGCGCCAGCATTACAAGAGCTACAGCGCTCATGAACACTGAAGCTTTCTTT. Translating it yields CASITRATALMNTEAFF.